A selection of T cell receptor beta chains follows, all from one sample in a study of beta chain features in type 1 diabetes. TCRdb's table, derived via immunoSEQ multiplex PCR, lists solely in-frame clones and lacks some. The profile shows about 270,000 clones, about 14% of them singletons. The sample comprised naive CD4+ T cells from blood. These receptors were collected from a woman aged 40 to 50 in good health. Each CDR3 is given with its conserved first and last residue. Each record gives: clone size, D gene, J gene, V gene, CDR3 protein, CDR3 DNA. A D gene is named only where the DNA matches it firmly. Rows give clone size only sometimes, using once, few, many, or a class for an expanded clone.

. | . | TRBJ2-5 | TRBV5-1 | CASSLQGGETQYF | TGCGCCAGCAGCTTGCAGGGGGGAGAGACCCAGTACTTC
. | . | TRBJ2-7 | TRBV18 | CASSLARDSYEQYF | TGTGCCAGCTCGTTGGCTCGGGACTCCTACGAGCAGTACTTC
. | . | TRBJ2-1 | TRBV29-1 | CSAEGAYNEQFF | TGCAGCGCGGAGGGAGCATACAATGAGCAGTTCTTC
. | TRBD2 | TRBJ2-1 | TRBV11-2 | CASSFLRGGVEQFF | TGTGCCAGCAGCTTCCTTCGGGGGGGTGTTGAGCAGTTCTTC
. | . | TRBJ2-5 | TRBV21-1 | CASSKGDPRVETQYF | TGTGCCAGCAGCAAAGGCGACCCGAGGGTCGAGACCCAGTACTTC
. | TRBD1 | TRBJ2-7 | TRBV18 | CASSLTVGQGDHEQYF | TGTGCCAGCTCACTCACCGTTGGACAGGGGGACCACGAGCAGTACTTC
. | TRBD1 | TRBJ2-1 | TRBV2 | CATQGQEHNEQFF | TGTGCCACCCAAGGACAGGAGCACAATGAGCAGTTCTTC
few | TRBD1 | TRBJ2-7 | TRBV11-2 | CASSLDQGQGALREQYF | TGTGCCAGCAGCTTAGACCAGGGACAGGGGGCCCTTCGGGAGCAGTACTTC
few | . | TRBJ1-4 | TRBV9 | CASSVGDRGEKLFF | TGTGCCAGCAGCGTAGGGGATCGGGGTGAAAAACTGTTTTTT
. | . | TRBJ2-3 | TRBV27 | CASSFKGTFRSTDTQYF | TGTGCCAGCAGTTTTAAAGGGACTTTCAGATCCACAGATACGCAGTATTTT
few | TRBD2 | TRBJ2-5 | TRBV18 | CASSPPNRGGYQETQYF | TGTGCCAGCTCACCACCGAACCGGGGAGGGTACCAAGAGACCCAGTACTTC
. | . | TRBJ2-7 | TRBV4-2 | CASSQEGIDYEQYF | TGTGCCAGCAGCCAAGAGGGCATCGACTACGAGCAGTACTTC